This TCR beta chain was found in a study of T cells expressing NK-cell markers. Study information: According to the study, TCR beta repertoires originated from sorted CD3+CD56+NKG2C+, CD3+CD56+NKG2C- and CD3+CD56-NKG2C+ T cells.

The CDR3 spans 12 residues. TCRdb reprocessed the 5' RACE reads and keeps a single row for each CDR3 protein, giving no DNA. Its table records a few hundred thousand distinct CDR3 sequences. This clonotype was obtained from a man aged 18 to 30 in good health. Sequencing input: blood T cells: a sorted CD56 or NKG2C T cell subset, CD4+ or CD8+ T cells, or bulk PBMC T cells (not recorded which). The chain joins TRBV12-3 or TRBV12-4 to TRBJ2-1; TCRdb outputs TRBD1, but without DNA this stays unchecked. The CDR3 sequence is CASRRQRNEQFF.